This paragraph covers one T cell receptor beta chain sequence. What antigen it recognizes has not been identified. Base qualities are not provided; no much larger clone lies one nucleotide away. This specimen belongs to a study of T cell responses to AZD1222 COVID-19 vaccine (dated by TCRdb to the early 2020s). For the study in its entirety: A total of 233 trial participants underwent TCR sequencing, of whom about 210 had received two doses of AZD1222 and about 26 had received two doses of the MenACWY control vaccine. Trial participants were enrolled by age into subgroups of 18-55, 56-69 and 70-plus years, and roughly 160, 29 and 62 TCR-sequenced participants, respectively, were included in these subgroups.

The cysteine opens and the phenylalanine closes a CDR3 of 17 amino acids. The entry retains the CDR3 DNA only, 51 bases that are in frame from base 1. From the germline V gene, CDR1 is LGHNA and CDR2 is YSLEER. Trimming removed 2 bases from V and 2 bases from J; the gene matches leave 8 bases unexplained. The full study reports these points: Participants were mostly white British and included more females than males, and it was suggested by the authors that clonal diversity may have been underestimated. Conclusions about previously exposed vaccinees are limited because only six or seven AZD1222 recipients were SARS-CoV-2 seropositive at baseline. Reportedly, almost half of the unique spike-specific TCRs recognized epitopes lying outside the regions that are mutated in the B.1.351 and B.1.1.7 variants. The 56-69-year group was small, and its depth increase did not reach significance, likely because of low power. No day 14 peak-response samples were available, so repertoires were characterized only after the peak T cell response. Vaccine-associated CD4 TCRs spanned the whole spike protein, with dominant responses in regions 160-218 and 743-854. A significant rise in spike-specific TCR breadth and depth was observed after two AZD1222 doses relative to day 0 and relative to MenACWY recipients.

The CDR3 regions of human TCRbeta chains were subjected to immunosequencing. The source study handled its data this way. Repertoire TCRs were matched against a reference library of SARS-CoV-2-specific TCRs generated with the MIRA antigen-specificity platform. Breadth was defined as the fraction of unique TCRs that were SARS-CoV-2-associated, and depth was defined as the fraction of total T cells that were SARS-CoV-2-associated. Using the MIRA data, every spike-specific TCR was mapped to the spike region that the TCR reacted to and assigned to either a CD4 or a CD8 class. Log10-transformed breadth and depth values were compared by one-way ANOVA with Sidak's multiple comparisons tests. TCRdb stores this immuneACCESS table with in-frame sequences only. Part of the clones is absent; in the studies checked, under half of the shortfall reflects unresolved V genes, and no reason is known for the rest. V and J calls and clone size come straight from that table; D and trimming were deduced from the DNA. This sample has tens of thousands of clones in its table, and under 90% of those were observed once. The ten largest clones take up 2.5% to 3% of the sample.

The sample's time point label is to be understood as: baseline before first vaccination. The treatment or condition tag for this specimen amounts to: meningococcal conjugate vaccine given as trial control. Vaccinee samples came from UK trials COV001 and COV002, including a single-blind randomized controlled phase 2/3 trial of AZD1222 (ChAdOx1 nCoV-19) in healthy adults. For TCRbeta chain sequencing, PBMC samples were collected from trial participants at day 0 and at day 28 after the second dose. The rearranged segments are TRBV4-3 and TRBJ2-3, with 9 middle bases fitting TRBD2. The sequence derives from an adult in good health. The input for sequencing was peripheral blood, taken on day 0 of MenACWY control vaccination. The CDR3 region has the sequence CASSQLGSGGYTDTQYF. In nucleotides, the sequence is TGCGCCAGCAGCCAATTGGGTAGCGGGGGTTACACAGATACGCAGTATTTT.